Each of the 16 T cell receptor beta chains below was sequenced from the same sample in a study of cytomegalovirus exposure and HLA in healthy donors. This PCR relied on a set of 60 Vbeta primers and 13 Jbeta primers. The method was immunoSEQ multiplex PCR; TCRdb's version includes in-frame clones alone and lacks a portion of them. The sample lists approximately 32,000 clones, 90% occurring once. Sequenced material: PBMCs. The receptors shown here come from a woman under 30 in good health and CMV-seronegative.

This clone has more than one count but fewer than ten. J is TRBJ2-3 and V is TRBV5-1; 7 positions match TRBD2. V was clipped by 0 bases and J by 2 bases; unmatched bases: 9. This CDR3 contains 17 residues. Germline V gene sequence: CDR1 SGHRS, CDR2 YFSETQ. The CDR3 is CASSLDSGRRATDTQYF. The CDR3 bases are TGCGCCAGCAGCTTGGATTCCGGGAGGAGGGCCACAGATACGCAGTATTTT.

The chain carries TRBV18 and TRBJ2-3; 8 bases line up with TRBD2. With V trimmed by 3 bases and J by 4 bases, 6 bases remained unmatched. Germline-derived CDR1 and CDR2 are KGHSH and LQKENI. This CDR3 contains 15 residues. In DNA form, the CDR3 reads TGTGCCAGCTCACCTCAACGAGCGGGAGCAGATACGCAGTATTTT. It translates to CASSPQRAGADTQYF.

The rearrangement joins TRBV28 to TRBJ2-3; 9 bases are a match to TRBD2. The CDR3 has 18 residues. With V trimmed by 8 bases and J by 2 bases, 17 bases remained unmatched. Germline assignment: CDR1 MDHEN and CDR2 SYDVKM. In DNA form, the CDR3 reads TGTGCCAGCCAGGAGGTGGGGATGCTAGCGGGATACACAGATACGCAGTATTTT. It codes for CASQEVGMLAGYTDTQYF.

The sample holds a few counts of this clone. This chain links TRBV30 with TRBJ2-7; 14 positions agree with TRBD2. The CDR3 consists of 14 residues. Trimming cost V 5 bases and J 5 bases; bases outside gene matches: 5. CDR1 is GTSNPN, CDR2 SVGIG, per germline (reference sequence). The CDR3: CAWEGLAGDNEQYF. The CDR3, as DNA: TGTGCCTGGGAGGGACTAGCGGGAGATAACGAGCAGTACTTC.

The chain has TRBV28 and TRBJ2-2; no definite D call. Per the germline V gene, CDR1 is MDHEN and CDR2 is SYDVKM. This CDR3 has 12 amino acids. V was trimmed by 6 bases and J by 5 bases, leaving 7 bases between them. CDR3 bases: TGTGCCAGCAGGAGGTCAACCGGGGAGCTGTTTTTT. Translation: CASRRSTGELFF.

V and J are TRBV5-8 and TRBJ2-1; D is unclear. CDR1 and CDR2 from the germline V gene are SGHTS and YDEGEE. CDR3 size: 14 residues. V lost 5 bases and J 10 bases, leaving 19 bases between the germline ends. The CDR3 region has the DNA TGTGCCAGCAGTGAGATTTTCAGGATCAGGGAGCAGTTCTTC. It specifies CASSEIFRIREQFF.

The V and J genes are TRBV10-3 and TRBJ2-1; a weak D match, TRBD2 (5 bases). With 4 bases removed from V and 6 bases from J, the gap between germline ends came to 19 bases. CDR1 and CDR2 from the germline V gene are ENHRY and SYGVKD. The CDR3 runs to 16 residues. In DNA form, the CDR3 reads TGTGCCATCAGTGTCGCCCGGGGTAGGTGGATCAATGAGCAGTTCTTC. Protein product: CAISVARGRWINEQFF.

V and J are TRBV30 and TRBJ1-1; D gene ambiguous. Deletions cut 6 bases from V and 8 bases from J, with 25 bases between. The CDR3 runs 15 residues. The germline CDR1 and CDR2 sequences are GTSNPN and SVGIG (reference sequence). The CDR3 loop is CACHEGSSASTEAFF. As DNA, the CDR3 is TGTGCCTGTCACGAGGGTTCGAGCGCCTCCACAGAAGCTTTCTTT. Supplemented by reference TRBV30 and TRBJ1-1, the full variable domain reads SQTIHQWPATLVQPVGSPLSLECTVEGTSNPNLYWYRQAAGRGLQLLFYSVGIGQISSEVPQNLSASRPQDRQFILSSKKLLLSDSGFYLCACHEGSSASTEAFFGQGTRLTVV.

This sequence joins TRBV5-6 and TRBJ2-3, with 7 bases that match TRBD2. The CDR3 is 14 amino acids. Trimming at V came to 0 bases and at J to 5 bases, leaving 3 bases not matched to a gene. Germline CDR1 is SGHDT and CDR2 is YYEEEE. CDR3 loop: CASSLASGGDTQYF. The CDR3 coding sequence is TGTGCCAGCAGCTTGGCTAGCGGAGGAGATACGCAGTATTTT.

The J gene is TRBJ1-1, the V gene TRBV5-4; D remains ambiguous. Trimming shortened V by 0 bases and J by 0 bases, and 12 bases separated the two germline ends. The CDR3 extends over 16 amino acids. Germline CDR1 reads SGHNT; CDR2 reads YYREEE (reference sequence). CDR3 region: CASSLVGRGMNTEAFF. CDR3 bases: TGTGCCAGCAGCTTGGTGGGTCGGGGTATGAACACTGAAGCTTTCTTT.

The chain carries TRBV7-8 and TRBJ1-5; TRBD1 aligns across 8 bases. CDR1 is SGHVS and CDR2 is FQNEAQ in the germline V gene. Losses at the gene ends were 3 bases for V and 0 bases for J; bases not matched to a gene: 7. The CDR3 sequence is 17 residues long. The CDR3 is CASSFGQGPYSNQPQHF. The CDR3 DNA follows: TGTGCCAGCAGCTTTGGACAGGGCCCTTATAGCAATCAGCCCCAGCATTTT.

This rearrangement joins TRBV5-8 to TRBJ1-1, with unresolved D. In germline, CDR1 is SGHTS, CDR2 YDEGEE. V lost 0 bases to trimming and J lost 4 bases, with 7 bases between them. The CDR3 is made up of 13 amino acids. In nucleotides, the CDR3 is TGTGCCAGCAGCTTGGAACACGCCACTGAAGCTTTCTTT. It translates to CASSLEHATEAFF.

V usage is TRBV28 and J usage is TRBJ2-1; 7 bases map to TRBD2. Germline V gene data show CDR1 as MDHEN and CDR2 as SYDVKM. The CDR3 has 17 amino acids. J gave up 1 base and V 10 bases, and 16 bases lay outside the gene matches. CDR3: CATSPIVRGSSYNEQFF. The CDR3 region has the DNA TGTGCCACCAGCCCTATTGTCCGCGGGAGTTCCTACAATGAGCAGTTCTTC.

This clone showed up just once. The V and J genes are TRBV10-3 and TRBJ1-1; D not resolved. Per the germline V gene, CDR1 is ENHRY and CDR2 is SYGVKD. The CDR3 covers 12 residues. V was clipped by 10 bases and J by 11 bases, with 20 bases between them. Here the CDR3 DNA reads TGTGCCACCATCGGGTATCCCGACCTGGCTTTCTTT. Its translation: CATIGYPDLAFF.

The chain couples TRBV27 to TRBJ2-7, with TRBD2 identical over 11 bases. The trim removed 5 bases at V and 4 bases at J, leaving 10 bases unmatched. This CDR3 has 16 residues. CDR1 and CDR2 from the germline V gene are MNHEY and SMNVEV (reference sequence). CDR3 nucleotides: TGTGCCAGCAGTATCACCATGACTAGCGGGGCATACGAGCAGTACTTC. Its protein product is CASSITMTSGAYEQYF.

The chain uses TRBV6-5 and TRBJ2-7, with 7 bases fitting TRBD2. Germline CDR1 MNHEY, CDR2 SVGAGI. The CDR3 sequence is 14 residues long. The junction had 8 bases not matched to a gene; V was cut back by 6 bases and J by 3 bases. CDR3 protein: CASRSGTPLYEQYF. CDR3 in DNA: TGTGCCAGCAGGAGCGGGACTCCCCTCTACGAGCAGTACTTC.